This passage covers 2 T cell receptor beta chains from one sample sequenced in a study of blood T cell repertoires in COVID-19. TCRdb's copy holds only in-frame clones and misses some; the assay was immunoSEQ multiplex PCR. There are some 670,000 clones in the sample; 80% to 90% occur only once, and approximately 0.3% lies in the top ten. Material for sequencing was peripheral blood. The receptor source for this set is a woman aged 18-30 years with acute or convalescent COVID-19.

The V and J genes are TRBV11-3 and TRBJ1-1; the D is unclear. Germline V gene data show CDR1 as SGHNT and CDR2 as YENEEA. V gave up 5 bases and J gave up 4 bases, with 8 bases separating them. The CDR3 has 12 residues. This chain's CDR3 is CASSEAGTEAFF. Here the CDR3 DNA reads TGTGCCAGCAGCGAAGCGGGCACTGAAGCTTTCTTT. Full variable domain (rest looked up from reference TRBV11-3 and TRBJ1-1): EAGVVQSPRYKIIEKKQPVAFWCNPISGHNTLYWYLQNLGQGPELLIRYENEEAVDDSQLPKDRFSAERLKGVDSTLKIQPAELGDSAVYLCASSEAGTEAFFGQGTRLTVV.

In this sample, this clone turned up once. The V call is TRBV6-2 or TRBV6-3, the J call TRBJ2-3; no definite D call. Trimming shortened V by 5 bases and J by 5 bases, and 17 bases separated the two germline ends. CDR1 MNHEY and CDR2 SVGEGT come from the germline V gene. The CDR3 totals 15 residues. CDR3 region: CASSPLYPGGDTQYF. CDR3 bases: TGTGCCAGCAGTCCACTATACCCCGGTGGAGATACGCAGTATTTT.